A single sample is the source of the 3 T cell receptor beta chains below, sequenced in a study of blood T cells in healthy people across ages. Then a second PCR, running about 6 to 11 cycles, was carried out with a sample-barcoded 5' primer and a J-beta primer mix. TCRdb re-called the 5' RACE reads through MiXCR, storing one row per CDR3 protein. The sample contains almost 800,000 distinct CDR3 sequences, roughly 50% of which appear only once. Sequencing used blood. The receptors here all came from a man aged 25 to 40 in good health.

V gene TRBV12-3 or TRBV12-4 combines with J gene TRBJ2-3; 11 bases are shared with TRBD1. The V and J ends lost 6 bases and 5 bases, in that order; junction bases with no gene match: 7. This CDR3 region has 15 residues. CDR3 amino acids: CASSGQGASLDTQYF. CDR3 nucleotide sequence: TGTGCCAGCAGCGGACAGGGGGCAAGTTTAGATACGCAGTATTTT.

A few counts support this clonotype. The CDR3 sequence is CSLPEETQYF. The CDR3 region has the DNA TGCAGCCTCCCGGAAGAGACCCAGTACTTC. V usage is TRBV29-1 and J usage is TRBJ2-5; D not resolved. The CDR3 extends over 10 amino acids. The V and J ends lost 8 bases and 3 bases respectively, with 7 bases between them. Looked up from germline, CDR1 is SQVTM and CDR2 is ANQGSEA.

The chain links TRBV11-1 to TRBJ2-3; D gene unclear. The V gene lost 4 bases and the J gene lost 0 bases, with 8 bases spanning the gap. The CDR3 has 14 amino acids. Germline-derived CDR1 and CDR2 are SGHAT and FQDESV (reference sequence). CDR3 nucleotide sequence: TGTGCCAGCAGCTCCGTAATCAGCACAGATACGCAGTATTTT. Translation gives CASSSVISTDTQYF.